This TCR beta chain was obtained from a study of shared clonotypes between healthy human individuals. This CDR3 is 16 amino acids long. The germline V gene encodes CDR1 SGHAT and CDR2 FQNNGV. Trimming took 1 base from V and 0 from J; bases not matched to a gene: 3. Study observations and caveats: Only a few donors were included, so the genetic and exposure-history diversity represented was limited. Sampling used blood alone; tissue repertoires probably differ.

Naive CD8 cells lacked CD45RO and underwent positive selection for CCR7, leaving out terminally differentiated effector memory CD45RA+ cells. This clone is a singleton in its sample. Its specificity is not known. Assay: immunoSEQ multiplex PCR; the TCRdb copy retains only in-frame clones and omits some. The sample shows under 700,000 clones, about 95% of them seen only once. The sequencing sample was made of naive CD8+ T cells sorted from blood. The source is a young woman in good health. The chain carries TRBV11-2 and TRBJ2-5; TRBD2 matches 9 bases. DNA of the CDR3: TGTGCCAGCAGCTTAGGAACTAGCGGGCACCAAGAGACCCAGTACTTC. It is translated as CASSLGTSGHQETQYF.